Below, 14 T cell receptor beta chains from the same sample are listed, as sequenced in a study of blood T cell repertoires in COVID-19. Assay: immunoSEQ multiplex PCR; the TCRdb copy retains only in-frame clones and omits some. The sample includes roughly 220,000 clones, roughly 80% of them seen just once. Sequencing was done on a sample of peripheral blood. The source of these receptors is a woman over 75 with COVID-19, enrolled during active disease.

The chain couples TRBV30 to TRBJ1-2, with 8 bases identical to TRBD1. The length of the CDR3 is 15 residues. The germline V gene has CDR1 GTSNPN and CDR2 SVGIG (reference sequence). V lost 0 bases to trimming and J lost 7 bases; unmatched junction nucleotides: 10. The CDR3 DNA is TGTGCCTGGAGTGTAAGCAGGGGGCGCGAGGCTGGCTACACCTTC. As protein: CAWSVSRGREAGYTF.

This clone came up once. V and J are TRBV6-1 and TRBJ2-3; the match to TRBD2 covers 11 bases. Trimming at V came to 3 bases and at J to 0 bases, leaving 8 bases not matched to a gene. The germline V gene encodes CDR1 MNHNS and CDR2 SASEGT. The CDR3 has 18 amino acids. The CDR3 DNA reads TGTGCCAGCAGTGACTACGGGACTAGCGGACTCAGCACAGATACGCAGTATTTT. The encoded protein is CASSDYGTSGLSTDTQYF.

The chain is built from TRBV10-3 and TRBJ1-3, with D perhaps matching TRBD1 (6 bases). This CDR3 has 16 amino acids. Germline V gives CDR1 ENHRY, CDR2 SYGVKD. Between the trimmed V and J ends, which lost 0 bases and 4 bases, there was a span of 13 bases. The CDR3 DNA is TGTGCCATCAGTGAGTCGATGGGGGCGAGAGGAAACACCATATATTTT. Its protein product is CAISESMGARGNTIYF.

The chain links TRBV24-1 to TRBJ2-1; TRBD1 is a possible D gene (7 bases). Per germline, CDR1 KGHDR and CDR2 SFDVKD. This CDR3 comprises 14 residues. Trimming removed 5 bases from V and 4 bases from J, with 11 bases in between. DNA of the CDR3: TGTGCCACCAGTGTGACAGGGAGGTACAATGAGCAGTTCTTC. Its translation is CATSVTGRYNEQFF.

This clone was observed a single time. The chain recombines TRBV5-1 with TRBJ1-1; perhaps TRBD1 as D (6 bases). The ends were cut back, 7 bases at V and 2 bases at J, with 18 bases in the middle. Per the germline V gene, CDR1 is SGHRS and CDR2 is YFSETQ. The CDR3 length is 15 residues. The DNA for the CDR3 is TGCGCCAGCCTTAAGGGGGAAACTTTCAACACTGAAGCTTTCTTT. As protein: CASLKGETFNTEAFF.

V is TRBV5-4 and J is TRBJ2-7; D is ambiguous. Trimming took off 4 bases at V and 2 bases at J, with 13 bases between the two ends. Germline CDR1 reads SGHNT; CDR2 reads YYREEE (reference sequence). The CDR3 consists of 14 residues. The CDR3, as DNA: TGTGCCAGCAGCCGAAACTATGAACCCTACGAGCAGTACTTC. Translating it yields CASSRNYEPYEQYF.

The chain couples TRBV28 to TRBJ1-5, with unresolved D. The CDR3 is made up of 13 amino acids. In germline, CDR1 is MDHEN, CDR2 SYDVKM. V was clipped by 3 bases and J by 4 bases, with 7 bases between them. CDR3 sequence reads: CASSFKQNQPQHF. The DNA of the CDR3 is TGTGCCAGCAGTTTCAAACAAAATCAGCCCCAGCATTTT.

As for this clone: The identical CDR3 is also encoded by other nucleotide sequences in the sample. The chain is built from TRBV6-1 and TRBJ1-5; tentatively, D is TRBD1 (5 bases). Trimming removed 0 bases at V and 7 bases at J, with 10 bases between. The CDR3 is 14 amino acids. The germline V gene has CDR1 MNHNS and CDR2 SASEGT. CDR3 bases: TGTGCCAGCAGTGAAGCGGGGGGAGTCCAGCCCCAGCATTTT. Translation gives CASSEAGGVQPQHF.

This clone has more than one count but fewer than ten. CDR3 DNA: TGTGCCACCAGTGATGGACAGAGGGGAAACACCATATATTTT. Amino acid sequence: CATSDGQRGNTIYF. The chain links TRBV24-1 to TRBJ1-3; D may be TRBD1 (6 bases). The length of the CDR3 is 14 residues. Germline values: CDR1 KGHDR, CDR2 SFDVKD. V was clipped by 3 bases and J by 4 bases, with 9 bases between them.

The chain couples TRBV7-9 to TRBJ1-1; weak D call: TRBD1 (5 bases). This CDR3 spans 15 amino acids. V was shortened by 1 base and J by 4 bases, with 13 bases between the two germline ends. Germline V lookup: CDR1 SEHNR, CDR2 FQNEAQ (reference sequence). The CDR3 sequence is CASSLDLGGATEAFF. As DNA, the CDR3 is TGTGCCAGCAGCTTAGATCTCGGGGGAGCCACTGAAGCTTTCTTT. The whole variable domain, filled in from reference TRBV7-9 and TRBJ1-1, reads DTGVSQNPRHKITKRGQNVTFRCDPISEHNRLYWYRQTLGQGPEFLTYFQNEAQLEKSRLLSDRFSAERPKGSFSTLEIQRTEQGDSAMYLCASSLDLGGATEAFFGQGTRLTVV.

CDR3 amino acids: CASSLRTQREREQYF. CDR3 sequence (DNA): TGTGCCAGCAGCCTTCGGACTCAGAGAGAAAGGGAGCAGTACTTC. The chain is built from TRBV3-1 (or the pseudogene TRBV3-2) and TRBJ2-7; possible D gene TRBD2, 5 bases. V lost 4 bases and J 7 bases, leaving 20 bases between the germline ends. The CDR3 is made up of 15 amino acids. Germline lookup yields CDR1 LGHDT and CDR2 YNNKEL (reference sequence).

The chain joins TRBV7-9 to TRBJ1-1; 7 nucleotides line up with TRBD1. CDR3 size: 18 residues. Germline trimming cut 4 bases from V and 0 bases from J; bases unmatched to any gene: 14. Germline assignment: CDR1 SEHNR and CDR2 FQNEAQ (reference sequence). The CDR3 coding sequence is TGTGCCAGCAGCTCAACGATCAGGGGGAGAGGAATGAACACTGAAGCTTTCTTT. Residues: CASSSTIRGRGMNTEAFF.

V usage is TRBV27 and J usage is TRBJ1-4, with TRBD1 identical over 9 bases. Germline loops: CDR1 MNHEY, CDR2 SMNVEV (reference sequence). V shed 2 bases, J shed 8 bases, and the junction held 12 bases outside the gene matches. There are 17 residues in the CDR3. CDR3 nucleotides: TGTGCCAGCAGTTTAAGGAGACCCGGGACAGGGAAAGAAAAACTGTTTTTT. It yields the protein CASSLRRPGTGKEKLFF. Full variable domain (outside the CDR3, taken from reference TRBV27 and TRBJ1-4): EAQVTQNPRYLITVTGKKLTVTCSQNMNHEYMSWYRQDPGLGLRQIYYSMNVEVTDKGDVPEGYKVSRKEKRNFPLILESPSPNQTSLYFCASSLRRPGTGKEKLFFGSGTQLSVL.

The V call is TRBV5-1, the J call TRBJ2-6; a weak D match, TRBD2 (5 bases). From germline, CDR1 is SGHRS and CDR2 YFSETQ. The CDR3 is 16 amino acids. Trimming left V 0 bases short and J 0 bases short, with 7 bases between. Here the CDR3 DNA reads TGCGCCAGCAGCTTGGCCGCGGGCTCTGGGGCCAACGTCCTGACTTTC. It codes for CASSLAAGSGANVLTF.